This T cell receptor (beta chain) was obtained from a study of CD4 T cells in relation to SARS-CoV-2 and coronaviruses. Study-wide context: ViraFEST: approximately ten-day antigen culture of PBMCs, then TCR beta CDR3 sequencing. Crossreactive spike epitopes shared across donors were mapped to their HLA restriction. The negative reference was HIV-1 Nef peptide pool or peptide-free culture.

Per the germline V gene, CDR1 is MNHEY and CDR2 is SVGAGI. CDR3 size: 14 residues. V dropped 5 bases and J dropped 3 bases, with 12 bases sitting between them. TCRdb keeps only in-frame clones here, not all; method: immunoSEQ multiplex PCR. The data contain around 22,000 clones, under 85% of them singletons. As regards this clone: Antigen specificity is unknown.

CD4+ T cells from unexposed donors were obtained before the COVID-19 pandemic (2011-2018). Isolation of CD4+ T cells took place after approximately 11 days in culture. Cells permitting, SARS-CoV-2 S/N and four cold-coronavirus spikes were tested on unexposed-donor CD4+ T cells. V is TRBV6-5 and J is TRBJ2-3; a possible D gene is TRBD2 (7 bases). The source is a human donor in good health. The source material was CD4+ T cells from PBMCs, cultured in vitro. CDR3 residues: CASSKGGATDTQYF. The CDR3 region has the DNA TGTGCCAGCAGTAAGGGGGGGGCGACAGATACGCAGTATTTT.